This TCR beta chain was captured by sequencing in a study of T cells in women clearing cervical HPV infection. Across the study: Case blood drawn at lesion detection; control blood after infection cleared.

Concerning this clone itself: The CDR3 goes on 3 residues after the read ends, and that part is filled in from the germline J gene.

CDR3 length equals 13 residues. Germline CDR1 is SGHRS and CDR2 is YFSETQ. Data came from immunoSEQ multiplex PCR; TCRdb stores just in-frame clones and leaves some out. This repertoire includes 20,000 to 25,000 clones. Sequencing was carried out using blood buffy coat. The receptor was derived from a woman aged 18 to 75 with a cervical HPV16 infection that either progressed to CIN3+ or cleared (not recorded which). This chain links TRBV5-1 with TRBJ2-3; D might be TRBD1 (6 bases). The CDR3 sequence is CASSGTNRVAQYF. The sequenced part of the CDR3 DNA is TGCGCCAGCAGCGGAACCAACAGGGTGGCG.